These T cell receptor beta chains were read from a single sample in a study of T cell responses to AZD1222 COVID-19 vaccine. Profiling relied on immunoSEQ multiplex PCR, and the TCRdb table lists in-frame clones only, not all of them. The data show approximately 120,000 clones, with 91% seen just once and approximately 7.6% held by the top ten. The sample consisted of peripheral blood, taken on day 0 of AZD1222 vaccination. These receptors all stem from an adult in good health. Both conserved end residues are part of each CDR3. The order of the fields is V gene, D gene, clone size, J gene, CDR3 protein, CDR3 DNA. The D gene is left open where the match is weak. Some rows have no size entry. The others give once, few or many, or a class for an expanded clone.

TRBV19,TRBD1,-,TRBJ1-5,CASSRGQGNQPQHF,TGTGCCAGTAGTAGGGGACAGGGCAATCAGCCCCAGCATTTT
TRBV5-1,TRBD1,-,TRBJ1-3,CASSGTGVAGNTIYF,TGCGCCAGCAGCGGAACAGGGGTCGCAGGAAACACCATATATTTT
TRBV5-3,-,-,TRBJ1-1,CARSSNTEAFF,TGTGCCAGAAGCTCGAACACTGAAGCTTTCTTT
TRBV18,-,-,TRBJ1-4,CASSPSGGDEKLFF,TGTGCCAGCTCACCATCGGGGGGAGACGAAAAACTGTTTTTT
TRBV2,-,-,TRBJ1-1,CASKVGGTSMNTEAFF,TGTGCCAGCAAGGTTGGTGGGACCTCAATGAACACTGAAGCTTTCTTT
TRBV5-1,-,-,TRBJ1-1,CASSLGHGDTEAFF,TGCGCCAGCAGCTTGGGTCATGGGGACACTGAAGCTTTCTTT
TRBV14,-,-,TRBJ2-1,CASSHRGGGWFSDEQFF,TGTGCCAGCAGCCATCGAGGGGGGGGCTGGTTCAGCGATGAGCAGTTCTTC
TRBV7-9,-,few,TRBJ2-6,CASSSGAQNSGANVLTF,TGTGCCAGCAGCTCAGGGGCCCAAAACTCTGGGGCCAACGTCCTGACTTTC
TRBV18,-,-,TRBJ1-1,CASSPHSIDNRNTEAFF,TGTGCCAGCTCACCCCACTCGATTGACAACCGGAACACTGAAGCTTTCTTT
TRBV2,-,-,TRBJ2-2,CASSVGWELFF,TGTGCCAGCAGTGTAGGATGGGAGCTGTTTTTT
TRBV6-2/TRBV6-3,TRBD1,-,TRBJ1-6,CASSSGGTAGMDSPLHF,TGTGCCAGCAGTTCAGGGGGGACAGCGGGGATGGATTCACCCCTCCACTTT
TRBV12-2,-,-,TRBJ1-1,CASPDAEAFF,TGTGCAAGTCCCGACGCTGAAGCTTTCTTT
TRBV5-8,-,-,TRBJ2-5,CASSPLGGGFGETQYF,TGTGCCAGCAGCCCCCTCGGGGGAGGTTTTGGGGAGACCCAGTACTTC
TRBV15,-,-,TRBJ2-7,CATSREVRTYEQYF,TGTGCCACCAGCAGAGAAGTCAGGACATACGAGCAGTACTTC
TRBV12-3/TRBV12-4,-,-,TRBJ1-2,CASSALRGYTF,TGTGCCAGCAGTGCCTTGCGGGGCTACACCTTC
TRBV18,-,-,TRBJ1-1,CASSPNQVTEAFF,TGTGCCAGCTCACCGAACCAGGTGACTGAAGCTTTCTTT
TRBV19,-,once,TRBJ2-7,CASSGGRGGSYEQYF,TGTGCCAGTAGTGGGGGCAGGGGTGGATCCTACGAGCAGTACTTC
TRBV18,TRBD2,once,TRBJ2-1,CASSQTSGSIEQFF,TGTGCCAGCTCACAGACTAGCGGGAGTATTGAGCAGTTCTTC
TRBV27,-,-,TRBJ2-1,CASSLSFGRGSYNEQFF,TGTGCCAGCAGTTTATCTTTCGGGAGAGGCTCCTACAATGAGCAGTTCTTC
TRBV11-2,-,-,TRBJ2-3,CASSPSSVTTDTQYF,TGTGCCAGCAGCCCTTCTAGCGTGACGACAGATACGCAGTATTTT
TRBV5-5,-,-,TRBJ2-1,CASSQYGPPNTPQQFF,TGTGCCAGCAGCCAATATGGGCCCCCAAATACCCCACAGCAGTTCTTC
TRBV6-6,-,-,TRBJ1-6,CASSYGSDPLGSPLHF,TGTGCCAGCAGTTACGGGTCGGACCCCCTAGGTTCACCCCTCCACTTT
TRBV10-3,-,-,TRBJ1-3,CAISEGLTGNTIYF,TGTGCCATCAGTGAAGGTCTAACTGGAAACACCATATATTTT
TRBV5-1,-,-,TRBJ1-6,CASSLQSDRTNSPLHF,TGCGCCAGCAGCTTGCAATCGGACAGAACAAATTCACCCCTCCACTTT
TRBV6-1,-,-,TRBJ1-2,CASSEARASGHGYTF,TGTGCCAGCAGTGAAGCCCGGGCTTCGGGCCATGGCTACACCTTC
TRBV7-9,-,-,TRBJ2-5,CASNLQGVRETQYF,TGTGCCAGCAACCTACAGGGCGTTCGGGAGACCCAGTACTTC